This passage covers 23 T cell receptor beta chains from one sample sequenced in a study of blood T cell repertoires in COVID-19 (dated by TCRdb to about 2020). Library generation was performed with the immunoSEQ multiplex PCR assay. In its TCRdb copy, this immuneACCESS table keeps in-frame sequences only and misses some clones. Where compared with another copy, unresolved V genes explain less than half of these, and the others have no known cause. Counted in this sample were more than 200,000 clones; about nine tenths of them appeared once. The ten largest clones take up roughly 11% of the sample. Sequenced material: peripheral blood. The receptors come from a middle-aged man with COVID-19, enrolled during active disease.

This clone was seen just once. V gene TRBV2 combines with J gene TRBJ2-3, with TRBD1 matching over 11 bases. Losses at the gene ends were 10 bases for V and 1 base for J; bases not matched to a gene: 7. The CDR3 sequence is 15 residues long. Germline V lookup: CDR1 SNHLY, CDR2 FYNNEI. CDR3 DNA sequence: TGTGCCACAGCTGAGGACAGGGGGCGCACAGATACGCAGTATTTT. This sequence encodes CATAEDRGRTDTQYF. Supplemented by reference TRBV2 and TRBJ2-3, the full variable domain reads EPEVTQTPSHQVTQMGQEVILRCVPISNHLYFYWYRQILGQKVEFLVSFYNNEISEKSEIFDDQFSVERPDGSNFTLKIRSTKLEDSAMYFCATAEDRGRTDTQYFGPGTRLTVL.

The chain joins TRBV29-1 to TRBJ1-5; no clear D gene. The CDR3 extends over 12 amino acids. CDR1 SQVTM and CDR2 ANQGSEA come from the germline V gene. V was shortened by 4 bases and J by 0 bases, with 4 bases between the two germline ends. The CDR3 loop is CSVGGSNQPQHF. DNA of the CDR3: TGCAGCGTTGGCGGTAGCAATCAGCCCCAGCATTTT.

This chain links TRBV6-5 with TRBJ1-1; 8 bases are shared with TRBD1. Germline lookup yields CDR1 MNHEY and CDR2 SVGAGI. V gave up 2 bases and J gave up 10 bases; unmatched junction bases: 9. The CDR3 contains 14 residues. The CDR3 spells CASSYLGQDSGAFF. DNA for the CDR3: TGTGCCAGCAGTTACCTGGGACAGGACTCGGGAGCTTTCTTT.

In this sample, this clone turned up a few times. Here the CDR3 DNA reads TGTGCCAGCAGTTCCCCCACTCTGTATGAAGCTTTCTTT. Protein: CASSSPTLYEAFF. The chain links TRBV6-6 to TRBJ1-1; D is unresolved. CDR1 and CDR2 (germline): MNHNY, SVGAGI (reference sequence). The CDR3 loop spans 13 amino acids. Trimming left V 4 bases short and J 7 bases short, with 13 bases between.

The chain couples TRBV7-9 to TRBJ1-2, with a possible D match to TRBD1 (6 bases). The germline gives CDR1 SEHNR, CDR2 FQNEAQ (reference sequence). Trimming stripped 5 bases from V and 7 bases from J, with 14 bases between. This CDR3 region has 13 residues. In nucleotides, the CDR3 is TGTGCCAGCAGCCTGCTCACAGGGTCTGGCTACACCTTC. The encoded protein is CASSLLTGSGYTF.

The CDR3 bases are TGTGCCAGCAGCTTAAAACACAGGGCCTCCCTCCTCTACAATGAGCAGTTCTTC. As protein: CASSLKHRASLLYNEQFF. The chain has TRBV5-6 and TRBJ2-1; a weak D match, TRBD1 (6 bases). Trimming stripped 2 bases from V and 3 bases from J, with 21 bases between. Germline V CDR1 and CDR2: SGHDT, YYEEEE. The CDR3 spans 18 residues. Variable domain in full (rest from reference TRBV5-6 and TRBJ2-1): DAGVTQSPTHLIKTRGQQVTLRCSPKSGHDTVSWYQQALGQGPQFIFQYYEEEERQRGNFPDRFSGHQFPNYSSELNVNALLLGDSALYLCASSLKHRASLLYNEQFFGPGTRLTVL.

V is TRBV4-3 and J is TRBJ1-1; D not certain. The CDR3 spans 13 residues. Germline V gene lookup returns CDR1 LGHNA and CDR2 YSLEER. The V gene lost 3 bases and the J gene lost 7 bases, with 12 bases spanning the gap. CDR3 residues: CASSQDRDLEAFF. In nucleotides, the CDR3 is TGCGCCAGCAGCCAGGACCGGGATCTTGAAGCTTTCTTT.

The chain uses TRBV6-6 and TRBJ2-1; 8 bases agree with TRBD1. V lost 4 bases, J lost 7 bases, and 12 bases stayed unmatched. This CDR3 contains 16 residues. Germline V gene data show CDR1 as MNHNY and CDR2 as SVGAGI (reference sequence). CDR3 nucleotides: TGTGCCAGCAGTTGGTCCTCAGGGGGCAGTAGGAATGAGCAGTTCTTC. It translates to CASSWSSGGSRNEQFF.

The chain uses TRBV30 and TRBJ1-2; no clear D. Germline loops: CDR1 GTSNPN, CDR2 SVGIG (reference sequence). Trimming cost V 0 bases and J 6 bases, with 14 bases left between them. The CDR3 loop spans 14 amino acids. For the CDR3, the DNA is TGTGCCTGGAGTGTACAATCGGGTTCAGATGGCTACACCTTC. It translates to CAWSVQSGSDGYTF.

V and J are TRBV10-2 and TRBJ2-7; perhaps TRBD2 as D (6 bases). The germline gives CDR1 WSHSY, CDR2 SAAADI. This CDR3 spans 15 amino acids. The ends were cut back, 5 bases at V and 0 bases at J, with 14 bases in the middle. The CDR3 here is CASSSGSGVSYEQYF. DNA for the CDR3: TGCGCCAGCAGTTCGGGTAGCGGAGTCTCCTACGAGCAGTACTTC.

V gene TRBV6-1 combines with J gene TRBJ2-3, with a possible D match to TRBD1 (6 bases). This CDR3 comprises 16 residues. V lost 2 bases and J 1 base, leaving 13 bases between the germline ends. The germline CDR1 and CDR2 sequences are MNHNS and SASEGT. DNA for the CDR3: TGTGCCAGCAGTGAACGAGAGACAGGAGGCACAGATACGCAGTATTTT. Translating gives CASSERETGGTDTQYF.

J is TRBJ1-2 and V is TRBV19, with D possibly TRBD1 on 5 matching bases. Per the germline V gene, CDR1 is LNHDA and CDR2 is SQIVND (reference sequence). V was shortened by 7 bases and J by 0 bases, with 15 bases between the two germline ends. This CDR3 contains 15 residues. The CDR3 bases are TGTGCCAGTATCAGAAGGGGCGGAACTAACTATGGCTACACCTTC. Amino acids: CASIRRGGTNYGYTF.

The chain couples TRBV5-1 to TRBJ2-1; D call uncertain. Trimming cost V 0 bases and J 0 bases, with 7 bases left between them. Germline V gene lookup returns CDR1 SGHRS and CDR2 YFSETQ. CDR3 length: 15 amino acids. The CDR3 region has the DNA TGCGCCAGCAGCTTGGAACGGAGCTCCTACAATGAGCAGTTCTTC. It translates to CASSLERSSYNEQFF. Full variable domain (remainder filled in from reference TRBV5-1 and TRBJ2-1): KAGVTQTPRYLIKTRGQQVTLSCSPISGHRSVSWYQQTPGQGLQFLFEYFSETQRNKGNFPGRFSGRQFSNSRSEMNVSTLELGDSALYLCASSLERSSYNEQFFGPGTRLTVL.

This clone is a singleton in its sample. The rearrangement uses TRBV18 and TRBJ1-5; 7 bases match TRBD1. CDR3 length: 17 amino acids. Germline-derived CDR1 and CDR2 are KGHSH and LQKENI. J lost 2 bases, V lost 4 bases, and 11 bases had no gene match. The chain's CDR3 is CASSLTSVQGGNQPQHF. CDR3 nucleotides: TGTGCCAGCTCACTTACATCCGTCCAGGGGGGCAATCAGCCCCAGCATTTT.

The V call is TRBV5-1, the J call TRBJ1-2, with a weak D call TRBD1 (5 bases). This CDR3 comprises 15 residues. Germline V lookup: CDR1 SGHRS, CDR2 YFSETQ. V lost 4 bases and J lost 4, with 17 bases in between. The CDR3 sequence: CASSPTLTETYGYTF. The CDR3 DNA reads TGCGCCAGCAGCCCGACCCTGACAGAGACCTATGGCTACACCTTC.

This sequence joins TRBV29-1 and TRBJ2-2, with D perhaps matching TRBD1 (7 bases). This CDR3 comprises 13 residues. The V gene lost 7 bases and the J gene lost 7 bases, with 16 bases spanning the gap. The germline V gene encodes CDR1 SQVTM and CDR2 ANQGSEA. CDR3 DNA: TGCAGCGGGAGGGGGCAGGGCGACGGGGAGCTGTTTTTT. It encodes CSGRGQGDGELFF.

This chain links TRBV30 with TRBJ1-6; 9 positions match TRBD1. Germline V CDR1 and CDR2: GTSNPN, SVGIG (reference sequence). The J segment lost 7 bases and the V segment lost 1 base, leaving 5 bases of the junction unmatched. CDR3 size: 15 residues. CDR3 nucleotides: TGTGCCTGGAGTGCCCGGACAGGGGCAAATTCACCCCTCCACTTT. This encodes CAWSARTGANSPLHF.

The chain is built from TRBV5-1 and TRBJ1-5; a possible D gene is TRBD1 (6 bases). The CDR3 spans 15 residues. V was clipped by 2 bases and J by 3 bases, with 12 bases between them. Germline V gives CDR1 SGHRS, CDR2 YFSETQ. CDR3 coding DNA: TGCGCCAGCAGCTTACAGGGTGGGAACAATCAGCCCCAGCATTTT. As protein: CASSLQGGNNQPQHF.

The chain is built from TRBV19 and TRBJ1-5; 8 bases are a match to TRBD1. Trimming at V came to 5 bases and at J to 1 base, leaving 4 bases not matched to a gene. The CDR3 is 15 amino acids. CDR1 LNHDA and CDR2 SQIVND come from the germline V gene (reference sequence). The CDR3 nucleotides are TGTGCCAGTAGTCCGGACAGGGCAAGCAATCAGCCCCAGCATTTT. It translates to CASSPDRASNQPQHF.

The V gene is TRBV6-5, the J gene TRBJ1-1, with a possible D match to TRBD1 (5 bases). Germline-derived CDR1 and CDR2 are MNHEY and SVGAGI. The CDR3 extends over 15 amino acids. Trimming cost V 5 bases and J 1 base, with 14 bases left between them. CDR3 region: CASSPRQPPNTEAFF. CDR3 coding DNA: TGTGCCAGCAGTCCCCGACAGCCGCCGAACACTGAAGCTTTCTTT.

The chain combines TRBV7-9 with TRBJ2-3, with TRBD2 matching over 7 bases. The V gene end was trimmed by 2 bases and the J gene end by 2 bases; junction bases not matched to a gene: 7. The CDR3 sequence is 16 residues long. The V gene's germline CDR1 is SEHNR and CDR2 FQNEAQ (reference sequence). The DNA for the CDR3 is TGTGCCAGCAGCTTATTGACAGCGGGGTACACAGATACGCAGTATTTT. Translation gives CASSLLTAGYTDTQYF.

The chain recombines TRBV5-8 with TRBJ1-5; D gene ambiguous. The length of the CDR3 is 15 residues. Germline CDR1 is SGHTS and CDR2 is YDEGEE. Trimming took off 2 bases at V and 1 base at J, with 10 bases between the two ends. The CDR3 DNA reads TGTGCCAGCAGCTTCTCCGGGTCGAGCAATCAGCCCCAGCATTTT. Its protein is CASSFSGSSNQPQHF.

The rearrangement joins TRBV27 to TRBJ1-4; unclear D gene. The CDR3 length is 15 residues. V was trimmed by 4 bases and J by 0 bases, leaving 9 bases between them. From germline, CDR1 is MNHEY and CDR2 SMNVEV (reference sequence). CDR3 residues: CASSSSGATNEKLFF. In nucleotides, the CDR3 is TGTGCCAGCAGTTCCTCGGGTGCAACTAATGAAAAACTGTTTTTT.